This T cell receptor (beta chain) was sequenced for a study of PD-L1 blockade in urothelial cancer. Patient sample counts ranged from 1 to 8, pretreatment and on-treatment. Assay used: immunoSEQ multiplex PCR; TCRdb lists only in-frame clones, some missing. Of about 82,000 clones detected, roughly 87% appear once; the ten largest clones hold approximately 6%. V lost 1 base and J lost 5; bases outside the gene matches: 5. From germline, CDR1 is MNHNS and CDR2 SASEGT. This CDR3 comprises 15 residues. This chain uses TRBV6-1 with TRBJ2-5; 9 bases are shared with TRBD1. The TCR comes from a woman in her seventies with urothelial cancer. Here the sequenced sample was PBMCs, taken around atezolizumab (anti-PD-L1) treatment. This CDR3 reads CASSEGDRDYETQYF. The DNA of the CDR3 is TGTGCCAGCAGTGAAGGGGACAGGGACTACGAGACCCAGTACTTC.